The TCR beta chain described here comes from a study of memory CD4+ T cells and cytomegalovirus serostatus. The sort gate was single viable CD3+CD4+CD8-CD45RO+ cells for memory CD4+ T cells. Here immunoSEQ multiplex PCR was the method, and the copy in TCRdb shows in-frame clones only, minus some. The sample holds about 56,000 clones, about 80% seen once. Germline lookup yields CDR1 SGHVS and CDR2 FQNEAQ. The CDR3 loop spans 15 amino acids. With V trimmed by 6 bases and J by 4 bases, 9 bases remained unmatched. Sample: memory CD4+ T cells from blood. This receptor was taken from an adult in good health and CMV-seropositive. This chain links TRBV7-8 with TRBJ2-3; 8 bases agree with TRBD2. DNA of the CDR3: TGTGCCAGCAGTCAACTAGCGGCAGAACCAGATACGCAGTATTTT. Translating it yields CASSQLAAEPDTQYF.